The 30 T cell receptor beta chains listed next were all sequenced from one sample in a study of T cell changes during pregnancy in multiple sclerosis. Sequencing used immunoSEQ multiplex PCR; TCRdb keeps in-frame clones, though not all of them. This sample yields approximately 100,000 clones, of which about 89% are seen a single time; less than 2% belongs to the top ten. Here the sequenced sample was peripheral blood, taken before pregnancy. Every receptor here comes from a female donor with multiple sclerosis, enrolled in a pregnancy study.

The chain employs TRBV7-9 and TRBJ1-1; 9 bases match TRBD1. The germline CDR1 and CDR2 sequences are SEHNR and FQNEAQ (reference sequence). The V and J ends lost 4 bases and 6 bases, in that order; junction bases with no gene match: 6. The CDR3 contains 14 residues. The CDR3: CASSSGTGRSEAFF. In nucleotides, the CDR3 is TGTGCCAGCAGCTCCGGGACAGGGCGGTCTGAAGCTTTCTTT.

The chain recombines TRBV28 with TRBJ1-2; 11 bases line up with TRBD1. This CDR3 region has 15 residues. Trimming removed 4 bases from V and 8 bases from J; junction bases left unmatched: 9. The germline CDR1 and CDR2 sequences are MDHEN and SYDVKM. The CDR3 is CASSSSGQGAEGYTF. CDR3 nucleotide sequence: TGTGCCAGCAGTTCTAGCGGACAGGGGGCGGAGGGCTACACCTTC.

The chain is built from TRBV9 and TRBJ2-3; possibly TRBD1 for D (5 bases). This CDR3 is built from 13 residues. Trimming shortened V by 4 bases and J by 6 bases, and 12 bases separated the two germline ends. Germline V gene lookup returns CDR1 SGDLS and CDR2 YYNGEE. The CDR3 DNA reads TGTGCCAGCAGCTCTAGACAGTCGGATACGCAGTATTTT. It codes for CASSSRQSDTQYF.

The chain has TRBV6-5 and TRBJ1-6, with 8 bases identical to TRBD1. Germline loops: CDR1 MNHEY, CDR2 SVGAGI. The CDR3 covers 14 residues. The junction had 7 bases not matched to a gene; V was cut back by 6 bases and J by 9 bases. The CDR3 DNA follows: TGTGCCAGCAGGGAAGACAGGGGTTCTTCACCCCTCCACTTT. Protein sequence: CASREDRGSSPLHF.

The genes are TRBV7-7 and TRBJ2-5, with TRBD2 as a possible D gene (5 bases). Between the trimmed V and J ends, which lost 5 bases and 2 bases, there was a span of 12 bases. Per the germline V gene, CDR1 is SSHAT and CDR2 is FNYEAQ (reference sequence). CDR3 length equals 14 residues. CDR3 region: CASSLGRDQETQYF. CDR3 in DNA: TGTGCCAGCAGCCTCGGCCGGGATCAAGAGACCCAGTACTTC.

The chain couples TRBV5-1 to TRBJ2-5, with TRBD1 identical over 7 bases. The CDR3 length is 15 residues. In germline, CDR1 is SGHRS, CDR2 YFSETQ. V was pared by 2 bases and J by 3 bases, with 7 bases of the junction left unmatched. CDR3 residues: CASSLTTGTEETQYF. CDR3 coding DNA: TGCGCCAGCAGCTTAACAACCGGGACAGAAGAGACCCAGTACTTC.

Only one count was recorded for this clone. The chain recombines TRBV28 with TRBJ1-1; D is possibly TRBD1 (6 bases). Germline V CDR1 and CDR2: MDHEN, SYDVKM. The V and J ends lost 6 bases and 7 bases respectively, with 12 bases between them. The CDR3 runs to 12 residues. The DNA for the CDR3 is TGTGCCAGCAGACCGACAGGATATGAAGCTTTCTTT. Its translation: CASRPTGYEAFF.

The rearrangement uses TRBV7-9 and TRBJ2-5; 8 bases line up with TRBD2. The CDR3 totals 14 residues. Per germline, CDR1 SEHNR and CDR2 FQNEAQ (reference sequence). Unmatched junction bases numbered 7, after V lost 5 bases and J lost 5 bases. The chain's CDR3 is CASSPGTRSETQYF. The CDR3 DNA is TGTGCCAGCAGCCCCGGGACTAGATCCGAGACCCAGTACTTC.

The chain has TRBV7-9 and TRBJ2-7; a weak D match, TRBD2 (5 bases). The CDR3 covers 15 residues. CDR1 SEHNR and CDR2 FQNEAQ come from the germline V gene (reference sequence). Trimming cost V 5 bases and J 2 bases, with 16 bases left between them. CDR3 DNA: TGTGCCAGCAGCCGATATCTACGGGGAACCTACGAGCAGTACTTC. Translated: CASSRYLRGTYEQYF. Looking up the rest from reference TRBV7-9 and TRBJ2-7 gives the full variable domain: DTGVSQNPRHKITKRGQNVTFRCDPISEHNRLYWYRQTLGQGPEFLTYFQNEAQLEKSRLLSDRFSAERPKGSFSTLEIQRTEQGDSAMYLCASSRYLRGTYEQYFGPGTRLTVT.

The J gene is TRBJ1-5, the V gene TRBV19, with 8 positions matching TRBD1. Germline CDR1 reads LNHDA; CDR2 reads SQIVND (reference sequence). The junction had 6 bases not matched to a gene; V was cut back by 3 bases and J by 2 bases. The CDR3 sequence is 16 residues long. CDR3 in DNA: TGTGCCAGTAGTATTCGGACAGGGCGAGGCAATCAGCCCCAGCATTTT. It specifies CASSIRTGRGNQPQHF.

The rearrangement uses TRBV9 and TRBJ2-5; 11 bases align to TRBD2. The last part of the DNA fits TRBJ2-7 better; the J call may be wrong. CDR3 length: 15 amino acids. CDR1 and CDR2 (germline): SGDLS, YYNGEE. The CDR3: CASRTTSGGAYEQYF. As DNA, the CDR3 is TGTGCCAGCAGAACTACTAGCGGGGGAGCCTACGAGCAGTACTTC.

The chain recombines TRBV19 with TRBJ2-5; D is possibly TRBD1 (6 bases). The CDR3 is made up of 15 amino acids. Trimming took 5 bases from V and 4 from J, leaving 17 bases between them. Germline CDR1 and CDR2: LNHDA and SQIVND (reference sequence). Written as DNA, the CDR3 is TGTGCCAGTAGTCCCCGTACAGGGTTCGTAGAGACCCAGTACTTC. Amino acid sequence: CASSPRTGFVETQYF.

This chain uses TRBV9 with TRBJ2-3; 13 nucleotides line up with TRBD2. Germline V CDR1 and CDR2: SGDLS, YYNGEE. With 0 bases clipped from V and 1 base from J, the junction kept 2 bases outside the gene matches. The CDR3 consists of 17 residues. CDR3 bases: TGTGCCAGCAGCGTAGAAGGGACTAGCGGGGGCACAGATACGCAGTATTTT. This sequence encodes CASSVEGTSGGTDTQYF. The entire variable domain, with the rest obtained from reference TRBV9 and TRBJ2-3, is as follows: DSGVTQTPKHLITATGQRVTLRCSPRSGDLSVYWYQQSLDQGLQFLIQYYNGEERAKGNILERFSAQQFPDLHSELNLSSLELGDSALYFCASSVEGTSGGTDTQYFGPGTRLTVL.

This chain uses TRBV27 with TRBJ2-5; D might be TRBD1 (6 bases). V shed 7 bases and J shed 1 base, with 13 bases lying between them. The CDR3 loop spans 14 amino acids. Germline CDR1 MNHEY, CDR2 SMNVEV (reference sequence). CDR3 DNA: TGTGCCAGCAAAAGGGGACAACCCCAAGAGACCCAGTACTTC. Protein product: CASKRGQPQETQYF.

The rearrangement joins TRBV29-1 to TRBJ1-2; 8 bases are a match to TRBD1. The V segment lost 7 bases and the J segment 6 bases; nucleotides outside the gene matches: 4. Germline loops: CDR1 SQVTM, CDR2 ANQGSEA. This CDR3 is 11 amino acids long. The CDR3 DNA follows: TGCAGCGCCGGACAGGGAGATGGCTACACCTTC. Amino acid sequence: CSAGQGDGYTF.

This clone appeared once. This chain links TRBV6-6 with TRBJ1-2; D not resolved. Germline V gene lookup returns CDR1 MNHNY and CDR2 SVGAGI (reference sequence). Trimming took off 6 bases at V and 2 bases at J, with 7 bases between the two ends. The CDR3 spans 12 residues. This CDR3 is CASSTENYGYTF. The CDR3 DNA reads as TGTGCCAGCAGCACAGAGAACTATGGCTACACCTTC.

This chain uses TRBV5-4 with TRBJ1-1; no firm D call. Trimming shortened V by 2 bases and J by 6 bases, and 11 bases separated the two germline ends. The CDR3 spans 13 residues. The germline V gene encodes CDR1 SGHNT and CDR2 YYREEE (reference sequence). CDR3 sequence (DNA): TGTGCCAGCAGCTTCTCGAGGGCAGCTGAAGCTTTCTTT. Amino acid sequence: CASSFSRAAEAFF.

The chain links TRBV6-1 to TRBJ2-4; 8 positions match TRBD1. Trimming took 8 bases from V and 9 from J; bases not matched to a gene: 9. Per the germline V gene, CDR1 is MNHNS and CDR2 is SASEGT. This CDR3 has 13 amino acids. The CDR3 DNA is TGTGCCAGCGGATCGACAGGGGACGCCATTCAGTACTTC. It yields the protein CASGSTGDAIQYF.

V and J are TRBV9 and TRBJ2-5, with TRBD2 identical over 13 bases. V lost 0 bases, J lost 4 bases, and 0 bases stayed unmatched. The CDR3 is 15 amino acids. Germline V lookup: CDR1 SGDLS, CDR2 YYNGEE. The DNA for the CDR3 is TGTGCCAGCAGCGTAGGACTAGCGGGGGGAGAGACCCAGTACTTC. Its protein product is CASSVGLAGGETQYF. Looking up the rest from reference TRBV9 and TRBJ2-5 gives the full variable domain: DSGVTQTPKHLITATGQRVTLRCSPRSGDLSVYWYQQSLDQGLQFLIQYYNGEERAKGNILERFSAQQFPDLHSELNLSSLELGDSALYFCASSVGLAGGETQYFGPGTRLLVL.

The V and J genes are TRBV2 and TRBJ2-7, with TRBD1 identical over 9 bases. The CDR3 runs to 15 residues. Germline V gene lookup returns CDR1 SNHLY and CDR2 FYNNEI. With 6 bases clipped from V and 3 bases from J, the junction kept 9 bases outside the gene matches. CDR3 in amino acids: CASSPAGTGFYEQYF. In DNA, the CDR3 is TGTGCCAGCAGCCCGGCCGGGACAGGGTTCTACGAGCAGTACTTC.

The chain carries TRBV7-3 and TRBJ1-6, with D hard to call. The CDR3 is 13 residues long. V was pared by 2 bases and J by 10 bases, with 9 bases between. Germline CDR1 reads SGHTA; CDR2 reads FQGTGA. CDR3 residues: CASSLGPGSPLHF. CDR3 nucleotide sequence: TGTGCCAGCAGCTTAGGGCCGGGATCACCCCTCCACTTT.

The genes are TRBV5-8 and TRBJ1-2; 9 bases fit TRBD1. The CDR3 has 14 residues. V dropped 3 bases and J dropped 5; count of bases not matched to a gene: 5. Germline assignment: CDR1 SGHTS and CDR2 YDEGEE. The CDR3 reads CASSWDRATYGYTF. DNA of the CDR3: TGTGCCAGCAGCTGGGACAGGGCTACGTATGGCTACACCTTC.

The chain carries TRBV19 and TRBJ1-5, with D uncertain. CDR3 length: 15 amino acids. Germline V lookup: CDR1 LNHDA, CDR2 SQIVND (reference sequence). V lost 8 bases, J lost 0 bases, and 14 bases lay in between. CDR3 amino acids: CASSPRFFSNQPQHF. CDR3 nucleotides: TGTGCCAGTTCTCCCAGATTTTTTAGCAATCAGCCCCAGCATTTT.

The rearrangement links TRBV11-2 to TRBJ1-2; D is possibly TRBD1 (5 bases). Trimming stripped 5 bases from V and 8 bases from J, with 18 bases between. The CDR3 sequence is 14 residues long. Germline CDR1 SGHAT, CDR2 FQNNGV. CDR3 in DNA: TGTGCCAGCAGCCTCTCCGGGGGGACGAAGGGCTACACCTTC. This codes for CASSLSGGTKGYTF.

The J gene is TRBJ1-3, the V gene TRBV7-3, with D perhaps matching TRBD1 (6 bases). The CDR3 runs to 15 residues. Germline CDR1 is SGHTA and CDR2 is FQGTGA. V was pared by 1 base and J by 4 bases, with 11 bases between. The CDR3: CASSLKGVVGNTIYF. The CDR3 region has the DNA TGTGCCAGCAGCTTAAAGGGGGTTGTCGGAAACACCATATATTTT.

The chain couples TRBV5-1 to TRBJ1-1; weak D call: TRBD1 (6 bases). The germline V and J ends were trimmed by 0 bases and 1 base, with 7 bases remaining between them. Looked up from germline, CDR1 is SGHRS and CDR2 is YFSETQ. CDR3 length: 14 amino acids. The CDR3 nucleotides are TGCGCCAGCAGCTTGGTGGGACAGAACACTGAAGCTTTCTTT. Protein sequence: CASSLVGQNTEAFF.

J is TRBJ2-3 and V is TRBV13, with 8 nucleotides matching TRBD2. This CDR3 contains 15 residues. V dropped 3 bases and J dropped 1; count of bases not matched to a gene: 3. Germline values: CDR1 PRHDT, CDR2 FYEKMQ (reference sequence). The CDR3 DNA reads TGTGCCAGCAGCTTCCAAGCGGGGGGCACAGATACGCAGTATTTT. It is translated as CASSFQAGGTDTQYF.

As concerns this clone: The same CDR3 can be traced to other DNA sequences in this sample. V is TRBV21-1 and J is TRBJ2-7; TRBD1, the table's D call, lacks a check against the DNA. TRBV21-1 is deemed a pseudogene. The CDR3 totals 15 residues. The CDR3 DNA follows: TGTGCCAGCATCGCCCATGGGGGACAGACCTACGAGCAGTACTTC. Its protein product is CASIAHGGQTYEQYF.

This chain joins TRBV27 and TRBJ1-4; maybe TRBD1 (5 bases). V lost 3 bases and J 5 bases, leaving 16 bases between the germline ends. The CDR3 runs to 16 residues. The germline V gene has CDR1 MNHEY and CDR2 SMNVEV (reference sequence). CDR3 sequence reads: CASSFSWQGRNEKLFF. CDR3 DNA sequence: TGTGCCAGCAGTTTCTCGTGGCAGGGTCGGAATGAAAAACTGTTTTTT.

The rearrangement uses TRBV10-3 and TRBJ1-2; 8 bases are a match to TRBD1. This CDR3 has 14 amino acids. Trimming took 2 bases from V and 5 from J; bases not matched to a gene: 4. Germline V gene data show CDR1 as ENHRY and CDR2 as SYGVKD. The CDR3 bases are TGTGCCATCAGTGAGATAGACAGGGGATATGGCTACACCTTC. This translates into CAISEIDRGYGYTF.